This TCR beta chain appears in the sequencing data of a study of shared clonotypes between healthy human individuals. Study-wide results and caveats: Investigators expected sequencing depth to affect clonotype sharing among donors.

Points on this clone: What it binds is not known.

Germline-derived CDR1 and CDR2 are GTSNPN and SVGIG (reference sequence). The CDR3 totals 13 residues. V was pared by 1 base and J by 7 bases, with 10 bases between. Generated by immunoSEQ multiplex PCR, the TCRdb table keeps only in-frame clones and is missing some. This repertoire shows about 640,000 clones, about two thirds found once; its top ten account for 1.8%. The specimen was memory CD4+ T cells sorted from blood. Stated subset: CD45RA-negative fraction. The TCR was taken from a young woman in good health. This chain connects TRBV30 to TRBJ1-4, with no clear D. The CDR3 DNA reads TGTGCCTGGAGTGAGGAAGTGGGTGAAAAACTGTTTTTT. Translating it yields CAWSEEVGEKLFF. Based on the CDR3 plus reference TRBV30 and TRBJ1-4, the full variable domain is SQTIHQWPATLVQPVGSPLSLECTVEGTSNPNLYWYRQAAGRGLQLLFYSVGIGQISSEVPQNLSASRPQDRQFILSSKKLLLSDSGFYLCAWSEEVGEKLFFGSGTQLSVL.